Below, one T cell receptor (beta chain) is given with its context. What it recognizes is unknown. The record originates from a study of cytomegalovirus exposure and HLA in healthy donors. Turning to the study itself: Among the roughly 400 donors who were genotyped, about 80% fell in the genetic ancestry cluster that is associated with self-reported Caucasian donors.

Overall study findings and caveats: Common viral pathogens seemed, in a later analysis, to connect with several of the most significant clusters. Investigators reported 164 TCR beta chains as tied to cytomegalovirus.

The PCR was carried out with 60 Vbeta primers and 13 Jbeta primers. Sequenced by immunoSEQ multiplex PCR; TCRdb stores in-frame clones only, minus some. The sample has more than 75,000 clones; about 87% are singletons. Sequenced: PBMCs. The sequence was obtained from a man aged 18-30 years in good health and CMV-seronegative.

In DNA form, the CDR3 reads TGTGCCAGCAGGCCACAGGGCAGGGCAGACGAGCAGTACTTC. This codes for CASRPQGRADEQYF. The chain employs TRBV6-6 and TRBJ2-7; D perhaps matches TRBD1 (6 bases). This CDR3 has 14 amino acids. Germline CDR1 reads MNHNY; CDR2 reads SVGAGI (reference sequence). Deletions cut 6 bases from V and 5 bases from J, with 17 bases between.